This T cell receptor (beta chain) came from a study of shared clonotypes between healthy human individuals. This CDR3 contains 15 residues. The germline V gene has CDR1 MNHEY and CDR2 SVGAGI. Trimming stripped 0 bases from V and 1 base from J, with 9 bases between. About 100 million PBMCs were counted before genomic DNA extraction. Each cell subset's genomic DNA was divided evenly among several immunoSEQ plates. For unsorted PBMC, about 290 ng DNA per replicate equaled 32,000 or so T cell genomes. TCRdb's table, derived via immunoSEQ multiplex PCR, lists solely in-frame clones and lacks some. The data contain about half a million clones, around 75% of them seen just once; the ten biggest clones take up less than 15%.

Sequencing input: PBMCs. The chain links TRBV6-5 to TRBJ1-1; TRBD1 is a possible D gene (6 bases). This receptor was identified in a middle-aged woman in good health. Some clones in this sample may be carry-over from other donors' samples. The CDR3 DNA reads TGTGCCAGCAGTTACTCAGGACAGACGAACACTGAAGCTTTCTTT. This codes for CASSYSGQTNTEAFF.